These 2 T cell receptor beta chains were all obtained from the same sample, sequenced in a study of radiotherapy plus CTLA-4 blockade in lung cancer. This table comes from immunoSEQ multiplex PCR, and its TCRdb copy is limited to in-frame clones, with some not included. The sample yields under 45,000 clones, approximately 79% seen once. The source was peripheral blood, collected from a patient treated with radiotherapy plus ipilimumab. Receptors originate from a human donor with non-small cell lung cancer that progressed on radiotherapy plus ipilimumab.

The chain has TRBV7-8 and TRBJ1-2, with 7 bases matching TRBD1. The CDR3 is 16 amino acids. Germline lookup yields CDR1 SGHVS and CDR2 FQNEAQ. After removal of 1 base from V and 4 bases from J, the junction contained 9 bases not matched to a gene. In DNA, the CDR3 is TGTGCCAGCAGCTTAGTGCGGGACAGTGCCGTCTATGGCTACACCTTC. This encodes CASSLVRDSAVYGYTF.

The V gene is TRBV4-1, the J gene TRBJ2-7; 12 bases align to TRBD2. CDR1 and CDR2 (germline): MGHRA, YSYEKL. The CDR3 has 15 residues. Germline trimming cut 2 bases from V and 9 bases from J; bases unmatched to any gene: 8. The CDR3 coding sequence is TGCGCCAGCAGCCAACATCTAGCGGGGGGGACAGGGCAGTACTTC. Protein: CASSQHLAGGTGQYF.